Below are 30 T cell receptor beta chains sequenced from a single sample in a study of T-cell reconstitution after alpha-beta-depleted transplantation in children. For TCRbeta, the library was prepared with unique molecular identifiers. Using its own MiXCR run on the PCR reads, TCRdb lists one record per CDR3 protein. The sample has 95,000 to 150,000 distinct CDR3 sequences; 23% are singletons. The starting material was PBMCs, mostly from graft donor cells, obtained 180 days after TCRalphabeta/CD19-depleted stem cell transplant. Source of these receptors: a male patient aged 2-15 years who had a stem cell transplant for chronic granulomatous disease, so the T cells may come from the graft donor.

The chain combines TRBV12-3 or TRBV12-4 with TRBJ1-1; D is perhaps TRBD1 (5 bases). The CDR3 extends over 15 amino acids. Trimming took 2 bases from V and 5 from J, leaving 15 bases between them. CDR3 in amino acids: CASSLFGGKSTEAFF. CDR3 coding DNA: TGTGCCAGCAGTTTATTTGGGGGGAAGAGTACTGAAGCTTTCTTT.

V and J are TRBV12-3 or TRBV12-4 and TRBJ2-6; 7 bases fit TRBD2. With V trimmed by 7 bases and J by 0 bases, 12 bases remained unmatched. This CDR3 comprises 18 residues. The CDR3 loop reads CASTPRLAKYSGANVLTF. CDR3 in DNA: TGTGCCAGCACCCCTAGACTAGCTAAGTACTCTGGGGCCAACGTCCTGACTTTC.

This clonotype was seen a few times. The V and J genes are TRBV7-3 and TRBJ2-1; 9 bases are shared with TRBD2. Germline loops: CDR1 SGHTA, CDR2 FQGTGA. V lost 5 bases to trimming and J lost 6 bases; unmatched junction nucleotides: 2. This CDR3 contains 13 residues. CDR3 nucleotide sequence: TGTGCCAGCAGCACGGGACTAGCCAATGAGCAGTTCTTC. Translating it yields CASSTGLANEQFF.

The chain employs TRBV11-3 and TRBJ2-1; 14 nucleotides agree with TRBD2. V shed 5 bases and J 8 bases; nucleotides not matched to a gene: 8. The CDR3 contains 16 residues. Germline V CDR1 and CDR2: SGHNT, YENEEA. CDR3: CASSKDGTSGGDEQFF. For the CDR3, the DNA is TGTGCCAGCAGCAAGGACGGGACTAGCGGGGGTGATGAGCAGTTCTTC.

This clonotype turned up a few times. This rearrangement joins TRBV12-3 or TRBV12-4 to TRBJ1-3, with D unresolved. CDR3 length equals 12 residues. V was pared by 4 bases and J by 4 bases, with 5 bases between. CDR3: CASSWEGNTIYF. DNA for the CDR3: TGTGCCAGCAGTTGGGAAGGAAACACCATATATTTT.

The chain recombines TRBV20-1 with TRBJ1-2; D is ambiguous. V gave up 5 bases and J gave up 2 bases, with 12 bases separating them. The CDR3 has 13 residues. The germline V gene has CDR1 DFQATT and CDR2 SNEGSKA (reference sequence). CDR3 loop: CSALLGINYGYTF. For the CDR3, the DNA is TGCAGTGCTCTATTGGGGATAAACTATGGCTACACCTTC.

The genes are TRBV5-1 and TRBJ2-3; TRBD1 aligns across 7 bases. Losses at the gene ends were 0 bases for V and 0 bases for J; bases not matched to a gene: 19. The CDR3 consists of 21 residues. Germline V CDR1 and CDR2: SGHRS, YFSETQ. The CDR3 DNA reads as TGCGCCAGCAGCTTGGACCTTAGGGGGCAGCTACCTGGAACTAGCACAGATACGCAGTATTTT. Protein sequence: CASSLDLRGQLPGTSTDTQYF.

Concerning this clonotype itself: Its ends do not fully match the called genes, so a read error is possible. The genes are TRBV7-9 and TRBJ2-4; TRBD1 matches at 7 bases. Per the germline V gene, CDR1 is SEHNR and CDR2 is FQNEAQ (reference sequence). CDR3 length: 15 residues. CDR3 coding DNA: TGTGCCAGCAGCCTAATGACAGGGTTCAAAAACAGTCAGTACTTC. This encodes CASSLMTGFKNSQYF.

This clonotype was seen at least ten times. The gene calls are TRBV20-1 and TRBJ1-2; D is possibly TRBD1 (5 bases). In germline, CDR1 is DFQATT, CDR2 SNEGSKA (reference sequence). V lost 1 base to trimming and J lost 2 bases, with 11 bases between them. CDR3 length: 14 amino acids. The CDR3: CSARGGEENYGYTF. The CDR3 DNA follows: TGCAGTGCTAGAGGGGGGGAAGAAAACTATGGCTACACCTTC.

This clonotype was counted a single time. The chain joins TRBV5-1 to TRBJ2-5; D might be TRBD2 (5 bases). The CDR3 covers 13 residues. The germline gives CDR1 SGHRS, CDR2 YFSETQ. Trimming removed 5 bases from V and 4 bases from J, with 12 bases in between. The CDR3 is CASREEGVETQYF. CDR3 nucleotides: TGCGCCAGCAGAGAAGAGGGAGTAGAGACCCAGTACTTC.

This chain connects TRBV13 to TRBJ2-7, with 7 bases matching TRBD1. The germline CDR1 and CDR2 sequences are PRHDT and FYEKMQ (reference sequence). CDR3 size: 13 residues. V lost 4 bases, J lost 3 bases, and 3 bases stayed unmatched. CDR3 sequence (DNA): TGTGCCAGCAGCTCGACAGGGTTCTACGAGCAGTACTTC. It encodes CASSSTGFYEQYF.

This clonotype showed up many times. V usage is TRBV20-1 and J usage is TRBJ2-3; D is undetermined. V gave up 5 bases and J gave up 4 bases, with 10 bases separating them. CDR1 DFQATT and CDR2 SNEGSKA come from the germline V gene (reference sequence). The CDR3 runs 12 residues. CDR3 coding DNA: TGCAGTGCTCGACCAGATGCAGATACGCAGTATTTT. Its protein product is CSARPDADTQYF.

CDR3 DNA sequence: TGTGCCAGCAGCGTAGGGGACATCACCTGGAATGAGCAGTTCTTC. This codes for CASSVGDITWNEQFF. The chain joins TRBV9 to TRBJ2-1; the D gene is possibly TRBD1 (6 bases). The CDR3 loop spans 15 amino acids. Germline CDR1 and CDR2: SGDLS and YYNGEE. V lost 0 bases and J lost 7, with 14 bases in between.

This clonotype occurred many times. V usage is TRBV20-1 and J usage is TRBJ2-7, with D maybe TRBD1 (6 bases). CDR1 and CDR2 from the germline V gene are DFQATT and SNEGSKA (reference sequence). The CDR3 extends over 14 amino acids. The V gene lost 0 bases and the J gene lost 1 base, with 10 bases spanning the gap. CDR3 nucleotide sequence: TGCAGTGCTAGAGAGGACAGAGTTTCCTACGAGCAGTACTTC. Amino acid sequence: CSAREDRVSYEQYF.

The V and J genes are TRBV25-1 and TRBJ2-3; 8 bases align to TRBD1. Trimming at V came to 3 bases and at J to 1 base, leaving 6 bases not matched to a gene. Germline V CDR1 and CDR2: MGHDK, SYGVNS. The CDR3 has 16 residues. The DNA for the CDR3 is TGTGCCAGCAGTGAGGACAGGGTGGGGGGCACAGATACGCAGTATTTT. This codes for CASSEDRVGGTDTQYF.

This clonotype was observed many times. This chain joins TRBV20-1 and TRBJ2-1, with TRBD1 identical over 7 bases. Unmatched junction bases numbered 7, after V lost 5 bases and J lost 3 bases. This CDR3 region has 14 residues. CDR1 and CDR2 from the germline V gene are DFQATT and SNEGSKA (reference sequence). CDR3 amino acids: CSASGGADYNEQFF. CDR3 coding DNA: TGCAGTGCTTCAGGGGGAGCTGACTACAATGAGCAGTTCTTC.

The chain uses TRBV20-1 and TRBJ2-7; D may be TRBD1 (7 bases). The CDR3 runs 13 residues. Trimming shortened V by 7 bases and J by 3 bases, and 16 bases separated the two germline ends. CDR1 DFQATT and CDR2 SNEGSKA come from the germline V gene (reference sequence). Here the CDR3 DNA reads TGCAGTGTACCGCGGGACAGCATCTACGAGCAGTACTTC. Translating it yields CSVPRDSIYEQYF.

The gene calls are TRBV6-4 and TRBJ2-1; D is possibly TRBD2 (6 bases). Germline CDR1 and CDR2: MRHNA and SNTAGT. There are 12 residues in the CDR3. Trimming removed 8 bases from V and 4 bases from J, with 9 bases in between. The CDR3 sequence: CASQGLYNEQFF. CDR3 nucleotide sequence: TGTGCCAGCCAGGGACTTTACAATGAGCAGTTCTTC.

This clonotype was counted many times. The CDR3 nucleotides read TGCAGCGTCAGGGTAAATGAGCAGTTCTTC. Translation gives CSVRVNEQFF. This chain connects TRBV29-1 to TRBJ2-1; D is perhaps TRBD1 (5 bases). V lost 6 bases to trimming and J lost 7 bases, with 7 bases between them. This CDR3 has 10 residues. Germline loops: CDR1 SQVTM, CDR2 ANQGSEA.

In its sample, this clonotype was seen once. The J gene is TRBJ2-7, the V gene TRBV7-2; possible D gene TRBD1, 5 bases. Germline lookup yields CDR1 SGHTA and CDR2 FQGNSA. This CDR3 region has 16 residues. With 0 bases removed from V and 5 bases from J, the gap between germline ends came to 17 bases. The CDR3 nucleotides read TGTGCCAGCAGCTTAGCGCGACAGAAAGTGAGCGACGAGCAGTACTTC. Its protein is CASSLARQKVSDEQYF.

The gene calls are TRBV25-1 and TRBJ2-7; D unresolved. The CDR3 is 13 residues long. Looked up from germline, CDR1 is MGHDK and CDR2 is SYGVNS. V was clipped by 4 bases and J by 0 bases, with 7 bases between them. The CDR3 bases are TGTGCCAGCAGTGGTCTGGCCTCCTACGAGCAGTACTTC. Its translation is CASSGLASYEQYF.

A few counts support this clonotype. The chain employs TRBV20-1 and TRBJ1-5, with D perhaps matching TRBD1 (6 bases). Trimming removed 3 bases from V and 4 bases from J, with 22 bases in between. The length of the CDR3 is 17 residues. The germline V gene has CDR1 DFQATT and CDR2 SNEGSKA (reference sequence). The CDR3 protein is CSASSSRTVRGNQPQHF. CDR3 nucleotide sequence: TGCAGTGCTAGTTCCAGTAGAACCGTCAGGGGAAATCAGCCCCAGCATTTT.

The rearrangement uses TRBV7-9 and TRBJ2-7, with a weak D call TRBD2 (6 bases). The CDR3 extends over 12 amino acids. Trimming shortened V by 8 bases and J by 2 bases, and 10 bases separated the two germline ends. From germline, CDR1 is SEHNR and CDR2 FQNEAQ (reference sequence). The DNA of the CDR3 is TGTGCCAGCTCCGGAGGGCCCTACGAGCAGTACTTC. It is translated as CASSGGPYEQYF.

The V call is TRBV27, the J call TRBJ2-7; TRBD2 aligns across 8 bases. V was pared by 4 bases and J by 0 bases, with 5 bases of the junction left unmatched. The CDR3 has 15 amino acids. CDR1 MNHEY and CDR2 SMNVEV come from the germline V gene (reference sequence). CDR3 DNA sequence: TGTGCCAGCAGTTGGGCGGGGGGCCTCTCCTACGAGCAGTACTTC. This translates into CASSWAGGLSYEQYF.

This clonotype came up a few times. The chain uses TRBV11-1 and TRBJ2-5; no reliable D call. Per germline, CDR1 SGHAT and CDR2 FQDESV (reference sequence). This CDR3 comprises 13 residues. Trimming left V 4 bases short and J 5 bases short, with 11 bases between. CDR3 region: CASSSRVGETQYF. CDR3 DNA: TGTGCCAGCAGCTCCCGAGTTGGGGAGACCCAGTACTTC.

This clonotype occurred a few times. This chain links TRBV29-1 with TRBJ2-3; TRBD1 is a possible D gene (6 bases). The CDR3 has 14 amino acids. Per germline, CDR1 SQVTM and CDR2 ANQGSEA. The V and J ends lost 4 bases and 4 bases respectively, with 15 bases between them. CDR3 sequence: CSVAAGRGADTQYF. In DNA, the CDR3 is TGCAGCGTTGCTGCGGGCAGGGGAGCAGATACGCAGTATTTT.

This clonotype has ten or more counts. A read error may account for a junction end that differs from germline. The V call is TRBV2, the J call TRBJ2-5; TRBD1 matches at 8 bases. Looked up from germline, CDR1 is SNHLY and CDR2 is FYNNEI. The CDR3 extends over 14 amino acids. Here the CDR3 DNA reads TGTGCCAGCAGCGAAGACAGGGGCCGAGAGACCCAGTACTTC. Translation: CASSEDRGRETQYF.

V gene TRBV7-6 combines with J gene TRBJ2-3, with a tentative D call TRBD2 (5 bases). Germline loops: CDR1 SGHVS, CDR2 FNYEAQ. V lost 5 bases to trimming and J lost 0 bases, with 21 bases between them. The length of the CDR3 is 18 residues. CDR3 DNA: TGTGCCAGCAGCGTCCGGAGTGTGACAAGCGGAAGCACAGATACGCAGTATTTT. It specifies CASSVRSVTSGSTDTQYF.

This sequence joins TRBV15 and TRBJ2-3; 8 nucleotides align to TRBD2. The V segment lost 0 bases and the J segment 5 bases; nucleotides outside the gene matches: 7. Germline V gene sequence: CDR1 LNHNV, CDR2 YYDKDF (reference sequence). The CDR3 is 16 amino acids. CDR3 loop: CATSRDLPGGVDTQYF. The DNA of the CDR3 is TGTGCCACCAGCAGAGATCTGCCGGGGGGGGTAGATACGCAGTATTTT.

This clonotype was recorded at least ten times. The rearrangement links TRBV27 to TRBJ2-1; 9 nucleotides agree with TRBD1. Germline values: CDR1 MNHEY, CDR2 SMNVEV (reference sequence). The CDR3 runs to 14 residues. J was trimmed by 2 bases and V by 7 bases; bases with no gene match: 3. As DNA, the CDR3 is TGTGCCAGCAATGGACAGGGGCCCTACAATGAGCAGTTCTTC. Protein: CASNGQGPYNEQFF.